One T cell receptor beta chain is described in this entry. In its sample, this clonotype was seen many times. Its antigen specificity is not known. It has no much larger one-base neighbor in the sample; base qualities were not kept. Based on the germline V gene, the CDR1 and CDR2 sequences are KGHDR and SFDVKD. V trim: 7 bases; J trim: 3 bases; unmatched bases: 8. From cysteine to phenylalanine, the CDR3 is 15 amino acids long. The only DNA kept is the CDR3, 45 bases in frame from the first base. This sample is part of a study. The instrument given in TCRdb is Illumina MiSeq. Clones were called with MiXCR by TCRdb after fastp trimmed the public reads at Q25, and only in-frame beta chains were retained. Every distinct CDR3 protein forms one entry, paired with its most common genes and DNA. This sample has around 4,500 distinct CDR3 sequences in its table, and over 9% of those were observed once. The top ten clonotypes cover around 33% of the sample.

The clonotype comes from a human donor with rheumatoid arthritis. Sequenced input: CD4+ T cells from peripheral blood. The chain is made from TRBV24-1 and TRBJ1-5; 7 bases in the junction line up with TRBD1. Here is the DNA: TGTGCCACCAGCGGGGGGACAGCAAACAATCAGCCCCAGCATTTT. It encodes CATSGGTANNQPQHF.